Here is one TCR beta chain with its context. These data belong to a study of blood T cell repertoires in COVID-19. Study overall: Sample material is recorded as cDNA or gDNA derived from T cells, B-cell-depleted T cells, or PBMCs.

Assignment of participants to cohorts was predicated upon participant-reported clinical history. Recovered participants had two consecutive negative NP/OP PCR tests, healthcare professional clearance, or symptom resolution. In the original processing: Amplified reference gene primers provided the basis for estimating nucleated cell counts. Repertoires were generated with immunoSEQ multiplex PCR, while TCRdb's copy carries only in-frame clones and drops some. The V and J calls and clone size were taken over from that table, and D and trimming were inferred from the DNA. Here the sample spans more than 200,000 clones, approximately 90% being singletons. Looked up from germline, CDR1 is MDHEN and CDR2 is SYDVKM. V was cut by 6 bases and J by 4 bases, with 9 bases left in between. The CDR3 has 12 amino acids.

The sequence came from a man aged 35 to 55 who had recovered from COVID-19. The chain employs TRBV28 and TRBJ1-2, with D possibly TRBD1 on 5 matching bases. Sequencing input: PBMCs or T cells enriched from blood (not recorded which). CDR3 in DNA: TGTGCCAGCAGCCCCGGGGGCTATGGCTACACCTTC. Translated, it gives CASSPGGYGYTF.